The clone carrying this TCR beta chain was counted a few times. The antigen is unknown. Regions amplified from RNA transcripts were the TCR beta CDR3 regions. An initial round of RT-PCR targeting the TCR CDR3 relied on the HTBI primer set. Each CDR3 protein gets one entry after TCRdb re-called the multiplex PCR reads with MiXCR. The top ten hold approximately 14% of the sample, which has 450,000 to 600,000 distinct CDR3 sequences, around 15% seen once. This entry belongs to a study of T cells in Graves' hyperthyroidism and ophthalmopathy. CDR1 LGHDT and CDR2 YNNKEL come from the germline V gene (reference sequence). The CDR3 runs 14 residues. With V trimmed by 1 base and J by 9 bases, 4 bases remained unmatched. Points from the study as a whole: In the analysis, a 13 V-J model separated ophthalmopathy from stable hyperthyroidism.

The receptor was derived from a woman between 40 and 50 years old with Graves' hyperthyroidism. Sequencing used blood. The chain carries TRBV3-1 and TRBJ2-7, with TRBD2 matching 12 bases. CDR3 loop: CASSQGLAGGVQYF. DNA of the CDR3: TGTGCCAGCAGCCAAGGGCTAGCGGGAGGGGTGCAGTACTTC.